The entry below gives a single T cell receptor (beta chain) sequence along with its context. Germline CDR1 is SGHTA and CDR2 is FQGTGA. The CDR3 covers 18 residues. V was clipped by 5 bases and J by 1 base; unmatched bases: 5. This entry is derived from a study of blood T cell repertoires in COVID-19. Study-wide background: Researchers got acute and convalescent COVID-19 samples from the United States, Italy and Spain.

Source study methods: Counts of nucleated cells, estimated from reference gene primer amplification, were obtained. Assay used: immunoSEQ multiplex PCR; TCRdb lists only in-frame clones, some missing. For V, J and clone size, that table is used; D and trimming come from the DNA. The repertoire holds under 95,000 clones, with around nine tenths as singletons. This sequence joins TRBV7-3 and TRBJ2-2, with 15 bases matching TRBD2. The clonotype originates from a woman aged 80 or older with acute or convalescent COVID-19. The material sequenced was peripheral blood. This CDR3 reads CASSPGTSGGQNTGELFF. CDR3 nucleotides: TGTGCCAGCAGCCCGGGGACTAGCGGGGGGCAGAACACCGGGGAGCTGTTTTTT.